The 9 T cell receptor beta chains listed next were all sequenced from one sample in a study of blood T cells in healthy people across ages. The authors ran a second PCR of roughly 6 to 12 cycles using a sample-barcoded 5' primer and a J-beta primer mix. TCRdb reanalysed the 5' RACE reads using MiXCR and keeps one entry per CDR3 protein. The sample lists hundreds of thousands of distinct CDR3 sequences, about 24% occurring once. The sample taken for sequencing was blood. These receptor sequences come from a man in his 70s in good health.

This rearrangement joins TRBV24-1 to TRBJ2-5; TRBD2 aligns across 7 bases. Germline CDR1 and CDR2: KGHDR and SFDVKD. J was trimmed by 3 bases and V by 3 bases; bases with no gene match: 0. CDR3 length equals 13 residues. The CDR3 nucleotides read TGTGCCACCAGTGATGGGGGGGAAGAGACCCAGTACTTC. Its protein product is CATSDGGEETQYF.

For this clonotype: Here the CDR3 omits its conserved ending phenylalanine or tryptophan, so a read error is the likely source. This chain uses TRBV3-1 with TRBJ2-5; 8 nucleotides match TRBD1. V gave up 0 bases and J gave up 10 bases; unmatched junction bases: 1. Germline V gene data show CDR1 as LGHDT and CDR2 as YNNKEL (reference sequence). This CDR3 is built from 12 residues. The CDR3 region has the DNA TGTGCCAGCAGCCAAGACAGGGGGCGCCAGTACGTC. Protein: CASSQDRGRQYV.

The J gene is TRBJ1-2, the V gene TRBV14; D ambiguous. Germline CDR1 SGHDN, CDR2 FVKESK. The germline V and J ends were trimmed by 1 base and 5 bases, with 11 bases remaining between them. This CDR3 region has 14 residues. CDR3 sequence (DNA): TGTGCCAGCAGCCAAGTCCCGATTATTTATGGCTACACCTTC. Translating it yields CASSQVPIIYGYTF. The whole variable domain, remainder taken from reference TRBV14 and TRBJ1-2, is EAGVTQFPSHSVIEKGQTVTLRCDPISGHDNLYWYRRVMGKEIKFLLHFVKESKQDESGMPNNRFLAERTGGTYSTLKVQPAELEDSGVYFCASSQVPIIYGYTFGSGTRLTVV.

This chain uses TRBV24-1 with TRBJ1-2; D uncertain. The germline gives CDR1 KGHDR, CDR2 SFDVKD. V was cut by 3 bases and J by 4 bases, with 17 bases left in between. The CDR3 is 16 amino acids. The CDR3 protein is CATSDGDSTDIYGYTF. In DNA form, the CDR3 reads TGTGCCACCAGTGATGGAGATAGCACCGACATCTATGGCTACACCTTC.

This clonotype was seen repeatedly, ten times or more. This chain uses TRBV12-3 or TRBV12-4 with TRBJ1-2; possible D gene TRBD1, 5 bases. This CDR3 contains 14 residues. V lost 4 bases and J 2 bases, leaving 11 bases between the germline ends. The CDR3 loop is CASSSPRQNYGYTF. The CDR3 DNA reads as TGTGCCAGCAGTTCCCCCCGACAGAACTATGGCTACACCTTC.

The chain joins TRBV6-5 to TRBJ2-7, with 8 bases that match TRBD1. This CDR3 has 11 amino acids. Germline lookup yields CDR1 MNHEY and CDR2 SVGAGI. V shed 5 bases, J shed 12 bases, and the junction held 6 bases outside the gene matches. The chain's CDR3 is CASSKGQGTYF. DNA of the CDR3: TGTGCCAGCAGTAAAGGACAGGGAACGTACTTC.

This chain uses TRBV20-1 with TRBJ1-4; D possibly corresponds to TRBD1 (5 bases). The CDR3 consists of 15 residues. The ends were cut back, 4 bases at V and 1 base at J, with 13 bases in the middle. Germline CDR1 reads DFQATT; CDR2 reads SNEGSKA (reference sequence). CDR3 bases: TGCAGTGCTAATTCCCCGGGGCTAACTAATGAAAAACTGTTTTTT. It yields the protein CSANSPGLTNEKLFF.

The DNA of the CDR3 is TGCAGCGCCTTGAGGGGCCCGGGGACTGAAGCTTTCTTT. Its protein product is CSALRGPGTEAFF. V gene TRBV29-1 combines with J gene TRBJ1-1; D perhaps matches TRBD1 (5 bases). CDR1 SQVTM and CDR2 ANQGSEA come from the germline V gene. The CDR3 consists of 13 residues. Trimming took 7 bases from V and 5 from J, leaving 17 bases between them.

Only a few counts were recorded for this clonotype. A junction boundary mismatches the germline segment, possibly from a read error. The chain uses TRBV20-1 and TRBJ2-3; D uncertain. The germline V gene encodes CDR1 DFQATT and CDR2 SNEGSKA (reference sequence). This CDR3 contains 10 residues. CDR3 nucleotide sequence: TGCAGTGCTAGAGGGCCGCCGCCTTCTTTT. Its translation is CSARGPPPSF.